This T cell receptor (beta chain) is drawn from a study of Ad26.COV2.S vaccination and SARS-CoV-2 variants. Study as a whole: This donor came from the COV1001 trial of Ad26.COV2.S.

Here immunoSEQ multiplex PCR was the method, and the copy in TCRdb shows in-frame clones only, minus some. The data contain 350,000 to 500,000 clones, about 90% of them seen just once; the ten biggest clones take up roughly 3.9%. Treatment given: some 20 received Ad26.COV2.S at low or high dose, single or two shots; about 5 received placebo; per-sample allocation not given. Day 63 after the first injection of vaccine or placebo was the sampling time. Germline CDR1 SGHDN, CDR2 FVKESK. V trimming: 2 bases; J trimming: 2 bases; junction bases outside the gene matches: 7. The CDR3 loop spans 18 amino acids.

Source: peripheral blood, taken in a trial of Ad26.COV2.S vaccine versus placebo. The rearrangement links TRBV14 to TRBJ2-1, with 12 bases identical to TRBD2. The clonotype originates from a person aged 18-65 years who received the Ad26.COV2.S COVID-19 vaccine or a placebo. In nucleotides, the CDR3 is TGTGCCAGCAGCCAATTAACCCGGACTAGCGGGACCTACAATGAGCAGTTCTTC. Translated: CASSQLTRTSGTYNEQFF.